The entry below describes one T cell receptor (beta chain). Its target is not known. Measured with immunoSEQ multiplex PCR; TCRdb has only the in-frame clones, and not every one. This sample has some 200,000 clones, with 65% to 90% found just once. The data originate from a study of cytomegalovirus exposure and HLA in healthy donors. General study results and limits: The CMV antigen specificity of a few CMV-associated chains was confirmed through in vitro analysis. Published work reported that the classifier diagnosed cytomegalovirus status with high specificity and sensitivity. The study labeled approximately 150 TCR beta chains cytomegalovirus-associated.

Trimming shortened V by 6 bases and J by 4 bases, and 13 bases separated the two germline ends. Germline V lookup: CDR1 SGHDT, CDR2 YYEEEE. The CDR3 runs 13 residues. The sample comprised PBMCs. The receptor was isolated from a woman aged 25 to 39 in good health and CMV-seropositive. The J gene is TRBJ1-2, the V gene TRBV5-6; D gene unclear. The CDR3 protein is CASNSWSVYGYTF. The CDR3 coding sequence is TGTGCCAGCAACTCATGGTCGGTCTATGGCTACACCTTC. The full variable domain, rest sourced from reference TRBV5-6 and TRBJ1-2, is DAGVTQSPTHLIKTRGQQVTLRCSPKSGHDTVSWYQQALGQGPQFIFQYYEEEERQRGNFPDRFSGHQFPNYSSELNVNALLLGDSALYLCASNSWSVYGYTFGSGTRLTVV.